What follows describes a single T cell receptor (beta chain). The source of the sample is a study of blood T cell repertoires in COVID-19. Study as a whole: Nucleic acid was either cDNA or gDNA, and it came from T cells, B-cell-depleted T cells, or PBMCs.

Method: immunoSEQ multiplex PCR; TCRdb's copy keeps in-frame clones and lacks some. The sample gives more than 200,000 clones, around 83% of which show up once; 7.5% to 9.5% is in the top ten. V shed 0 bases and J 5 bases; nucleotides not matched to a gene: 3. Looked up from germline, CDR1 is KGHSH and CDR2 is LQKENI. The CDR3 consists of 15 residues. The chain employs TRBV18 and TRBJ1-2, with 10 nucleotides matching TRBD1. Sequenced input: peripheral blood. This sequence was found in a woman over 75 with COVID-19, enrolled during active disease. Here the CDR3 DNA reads TGTGCCAGCTCACCACCGACGGGACAGGGGTATGGCTACACCTTC. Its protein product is CASSPPTGQGYGYTF.